This passage covers 10 T cell receptor beta chains from one sample sequenced in a study of OX40 agonist ivuxolimab in advanced cancers. Profiled with immunoSEQ multiplex PCR; TCRdb holds only in-frame clones, not every one. In the table there are 45,000 to 50,000 clones, approximately 90% of which are singletons. Sequenced here: CD4+ or CD8+ T cells sorted from blood, sampled in a trial of the OX40 agonist ivuxolimab. These TCRs come from an adult with an advanced solid tumor such as melanoma, head and neck, liver or kidney cancer.

V usage is TRBV10-3 and J usage is TRBJ1-6; D perhaps matches TRBD1 (6 bases). Germline V gives CDR1 ENHRY, CDR2 SYGVKD. The CDR3 runs 17 residues. V gave up 2 bases and J gave up 4 bases, with 15 bases separating them. The CDR3 region is CAISERDMTSYNSPLHF. The CDR3 nucleotides read TGTGCCATCAGTGAGAGGGACATGACCTCGTATAATTCACCCCTCCACTTT.

J is TRBJ2-1 and V is TRBV7-3; 8 bases map to TRBD2. J was trimmed by 2 bases and V by 6 bases; bases with no gene match: 6. The CDR3 runs to 15 residues. Germline CDR1 and CDR2: SGHTA and FQGTGA. The CDR3 DNA sequence: TGTGCCAGCAGTTTTCTAGCGGGTACCTACAATGAGCAGTTCTTC. Protein sequence: CASSFLAGTYNEQFF.

CDR3 sequence: CASSLKDRVTSYNEQFF. The CDR3 DNA sequence: TGTGCCAGCAGCTTGAAGGACAGGGTGACGTCCTACAATGAGCAGTTCTTC. This chain uses TRBV7-6 with TRBJ2-1, with TRBD1 identical over 8 bases. The V segment lost 3 bases and the J segment 1 base; nucleotides outside the gene matches: 8. The CDR3 covers 17 residues. The germline V gene has CDR1 SGHVS and CDR2 FNYEAQ.

The chain is built from TRBV6-5 and TRBJ2-5, with 9 bases lining up with TRBD1. The CDR3 consists of 16 residues. V dropped 2 bases and J dropped 3; count of bases not matched to a gene: 7. Germline CDR1 is MNHEY and CDR2 is SVGAGI. Here the CDR3 DNA reads TGTGCCAGCAGTTACGGTACAGGGGGCGCAGAAGAGACCCAGTACTTC. This codes for CASSYGTGGAEETQYF.

The chain's CDR3 is CASSLEPRGETQYF. The DNA of the CDR3 is TGTGCCAGCAGCTTAGAACCACGGGGAGAGACCCAGTACTTC. The chain links TRBV11-3 to TRBJ2-5; D possibly corresponds to TRBD2 (5 bases). V was shortened by 0 bases and J by 4 bases, with 9 bases between the two germline ends. The CDR3 is made up of 14 amino acids. CDR1 is SGHNT and CDR2 is YENEEA in the germline V gene.

V and J are TRBV27 and TRBJ2-3, with unresolved D. V was shortened by 7 bases and J by 1 base, with 3 bases between the two germline ends. CDR1 MNHEY and CDR2 SMNVEV come from the germline V gene (reference sequence). The CDR3 contains 11 residues. CDR3 protein: CASTRTDTQYF. DNA of the CDR3: TGTGCCAGCACGCGCACAGATACGCAGTATTTT.

The rearrangement joins TRBV7-6 to TRBJ2-7, with unresolved D. The CDR3 consists of 14 residues. The ends were cut back, 2 bases at V and 0 bases at J, with 8 bases in the middle. The V gene's germline CDR1 is SGHVS and CDR2 FNYEAQ. Here the CDR3 reads CASSLFLSSYEQYF. The CDR3 DNA sequence: TGTGCCAGCAGCTTATTTCTTAGCTCCTACGAGCAGTACTTC.

V usage is TRBV28 and J usage is TRBJ1-1, with TRBD1 as a possible D gene (6 bases). The CDR3 is made up of 13 amino acids. The V end lost 5 bases, the J end lost 6 bases, and 13 bases lay between the germline ends. Germline V lookup: CDR1 MDHEN, CDR2 SYDVKM. CDR3 residues: CASSTITGPEAFF. CDR3 bases: TGTGCCAGCAGTACCATCACAGGGCCTGAAGCTTTCTTT. Filled out from reference TRBV28 and TRBJ1-1, the complete variable domain reads DVKVTQSSRYLVKRTGEKVFLECVQDMDHENMFWYRQDPGLGLRLIYFSYDVKMKEKGDIPEGYSVSREKKERFSLILESASTNQTSMYLCASSTITGPEAFFGQGTRLTVV.

The CDR3 DNA reads TGTGCCACCAGCAGGAGGGGGGGCGGTGAAAAACTGTTTTTT. Translated, it gives CATSRRGGGEKLFF. The chain couples TRBV15 to TRBJ1-4; a weak D match, TRBD1 (6 bases). Germline V lookup: CDR1 LNHNV, CDR2 YYDKDF (reference sequence). The CDR3 has 14 residues. Deletions cut 3 bases from V and 7 bases from J, with 12 bases between.

The DNA for the CDR3 is TGTGCCAGCAGCTATCGCCCGGGGGCGAGCACAGATACGCAGTATTTT. Encoded protein: CASSYRPGASTDTQYF. The J gene is TRBJ2-3, the V gene TRBV28, with D possibly being TRBD1 or TRBD2 (6 bases each). Germline values: CDR1 MDHEN, CDR2 SYDVKM. This CDR3 region has 16 residues. The V and J ends lost 6 bases and 0 bases respectively, with 16 bases between them. The full variable domain, completed using reference TRBV28 and TRBJ2-3, is DVKVTQSSRYLVKRTGEKVFLECVQDMDHENMFWYRQDPGLGLRLIYFSYDVKMKEKGDIPEGYSVSREKKERFSLILESASTNQTSMYLCASSYRPGASTDTQYFGPGTRLTVL.